This record covers a single TCR beta chain. CDR1 LGHDT and CDR2 YNNKEL come from the germline V gene (reference sequence). This CDR3 contains 16 residues. V shed 1 base and J 3 bases; nucleotides not matched to a gene: 7. This sample is part of a study of blood T cell repertoires in COVID-19. Per the authors' pipeline: Reference gene primers were amplified, and this amplification served to estimate nucleated cell counts. Repertoires were generated with immunoSEQ multiplex PCR, while TCRdb's copy carries only in-frame clones and drops some. V and J calls and clone size come straight from that table; D and trimming were deduced from the DNA. The sample carries around 150,000 clones, approximately 80% recorded once.

Sample: peripheral blood. The chain combines TRBV3-1 (or the pseudogene TRBV3-2) with TRBJ2-5; 8 bases line up with TRBD1. The TCR sequence derives from a man aged 50 to 60 with acute or convalescent COVID-19. The CDR3 DNA reads as TGTGCCAGCAGCCAAGGGTTGGCAGGGGGCGAAGAGACCCAGTACTTC. It encodes CASSQGLAGGEETQYF.